This TCR beta chain derives from a study of blood T cell repertoires in COVID-19. Across the study: PBMCs, B-cell-depleted T cells, or T cells provided the cDNA or gDNA that made up the material.

Some clones are missing from TCRdb's copy, which holds only in-frame ones; the method was immunoSEQ multiplex PCR. The sample lists under 85,000 clones, 65% to 90% occurring once. Germline V gene data show CDR1 as LNHNV and CDR2 as YYDKDF (reference sequence). Trimming removed 0 bases from V and 4 bases from J, with 9 bases in between. The CDR3 covers 14 residues. Sequencing was carried out using peripheral blood. The rearrangement joins TRBV15 to TRBJ1-1; D gene ambiguous. The sequence derives from a man aged 25-45 years with COVID-19, enrolled during active disease. This chain's CDR3 is CATSRDSVSTEAFF. The CDR3, as DNA: TGTGCCACCAGCAGAGATAGCGTAAGCACTGAAGCTTTCTTT.